This T cell receptor (beta chain) came from a study of cytomegalovirus exposure and HLA in healthy donors. As for the study in general: Earlier, 180 million or so T cells were analyzed, and 117 million unique TCR beta sequences were found among them. Clustering assigned 81% of the approximately 370 genotyped donors to the Caucasian-associated ancestry cluster.

Germline V CDR1 and CDR2: SQVTM, ANQGSEA. The CDR3 totals 14 residues. V lost 0 bases, J lost 1 base, and 2 bases stayed unmatched. This clone was seen just once. The antigen is not known. Study outcomes and limitations: Analyses of presence and absence presupposed an approximately uniform sequencing depth across donors. TRBV6-2, TRBV6-3 and some other V segments were unresolvable in 87-base-pair reads.

Vbeta (60) and Jbeta (13) primers were used in the PCR. This table comes from immunoSEQ multiplex PCR, and its TCRdb copy is limited to in-frame clones, with some not included. The sample shows just over 150,000 clones, 70% to 85% of them seen only once. The source material was PBMCs. The chain links TRBV29-1 to TRBJ1-2; the match to TRBD1 covers 7 bases. This TCR came from a man aged 50-59 years in good health and CMV-seropositive. The CDR3 DNA sequence: TGCAGCGTTGAAGATAGGGACAGTAACTATGGCTACACCTTC. This codes for CSVEDRDSNYGYTF. Full variable domain (outside the CDR3, taken from reference TRBV29-1 and TRBJ1-2): SAVISQKPSRDICQRGTSLTIQCQVDSQVTMMFWYRQQPGQSLTLIATANQGSEATYESGFVIDKFPISRPNLTFSTLTVSNMSPEDSSIYLCSVEDRDSNYGYTFGSGTRLTVV.